Shown below are 26 T cell receptor beta chains from a single sample sequenced in a study of regulatory T cells in long-lasting Graves disease. Time point reported: newly diagnosed GD, antithyroid drugs for less than 3 months. PBMC RNA was the source of the TCR library. Arm-PCR of CDR3 regions with iRepertoire HTBI primers generated TCR beta libraries. TCRdb fed the multiplex PCR reads into MiXCR, producing one record per CDR3 protein. There are 200,000 to 250,000 distinct CDR3 sequences in the sample; around 20% occur only once, and approximately 15% lies in the top ten. Sample: peripheral blood mononuclear cells (PBMCs), taken at new diagnosis, from a patient treated with antithyroid drugs. The source is a female donor with Graves disease.

This clonotype was counted many times. This rearrangement joins TRBV29-1 to TRBJ2-1, with 10 bases lining up with TRBD2. The V gene's germline CDR1 is SQVTM and CDR2 ANQGSEA. CDR3 length equals 16 residues. V was pared by 1 base and J by 0 bases, with 3 bases of the junction left unmatched. The CDR3 DNA sequence: TGCAGCGTTGAAGGGGGACTAGCGAGCTCCTACAATGAGCAGTTCTTC. It yields the protein CSVEGGLASSYNEQFF.

This clonotype showed up just a few times. This chain joins TRBV7-2 and TRBJ1-3; D not resolved. The V and J ends lost 1 base and 4 bases respectively, with 11 bases between them. Germline loops: CDR1 SGHTA, CDR2 FQGNSA. The CDR3 sequence is 15 residues long. The CDR3 loop reads CASSLGIMEGNTIYF. CDR3 sequence (DNA): TGTGCCAGCAGCTTAGGTATTATGGAAGGAAACACCATATATTTT.

This clonotype was seen once. V and J are TRBV7-9 and TRBJ2-5, with 10 bases aligning to TRBD2. This CDR3 comprises 17 residues. Germline CDR1 is SEHNR and CDR2 is FQNEAQ (reference sequence). The J segment lost 4 bases and the V segment lost 0 bases, leaving 8 bases of the junction unmatched. CDR3 in amino acids: CASSLAASGGEGETQYF. As DNA, the CDR3 is TGTGCCAGCAGCTTAGCTGCTAGCGGGGGTGAGGGAGAGACCCAGTACTTC.

This clonotype showed up many times. V is TRBV20-1 and J is TRBJ2-5; D is ambiguous. The V end lost 6 bases, the J end lost 4 bases, and 15 bases lay between the germline ends. This CDR3 has 13 amino acids. CDR1 is DFQATT and CDR2 is SNEGSKA in the germline V gene (reference sequence). The CDR3 bases are TGCAGTGCCAGAAACTCGATTCGAGAGACCCAGTACTTC. Translated, it gives CSARNSIRETQYF.

With respect to this clonotype: This probably arose from a read error, given a far larger clone one base away. This chain joins TRBV6-1 and TRBJ2-1, with 7 bases lining up with TRBD2. This CDR3 comprises 13 residues. Trimming cost V 7 bases and J 10 bases; bases outside gene matches: 10. CDR1 is MNHNS, CDR2 SASEGT, per germline. This CDR3 is CASTRGGNYEQFF. The CDR3, as DNA: TGTGCCAGCACTCGCGGGGGAAACTACGAGCAGTTCTTC.

This clonotype was seen only a few times. This rearrangement joins TRBV5-1 to TRBJ1-2; a possible D gene is TRBD1 (5 bases). V was pared by 4 bases and J by 4 bases, with 14 bases between. Germline loops: CDR1 SGHRS, CDR2 YFSETQ. This CDR3 contains 14 residues. Here the CDR3 reads CASSQGSGGYGYTF. CDR3 DNA sequence: TGCGCCAGCAGCCAGGGCTCGGGGGGCTATGGCTACACCTTC. The full variable domain, its missing parts supplied by reference TRBV5-1 and TRBJ1-2, is KAGVTQTPRYLIKTRGQQVTLSCSPISGHRSVSWYQQTPGQGLQFLFEYFSETQRNKGNFPGRFSGRQFSNSRSEMNVSTLELGDSALYLCASSQGSGGYGYTFGSGTRLTVV.

This clonotype was seen ten or more times. The chain links TRBV5-1 to TRBJ2-7; tentatively, D is TRBD1 (6 bases). Germline CDR1 and CDR2: SGHRS and YFSETQ. The CDR3 runs to 11 residues. V lost 4 bases and J lost 11, with 13 bases in between. In DNA form, the CDR3 reads TGCGCCAGCAGCCCGGACAGAAAAAAGTACTTC. As protein: CASSPDRKKYF. The complete variable domain, with remaining parts taken from reference TRBV5-1 and TRBJ2-7, reads KAGVTQTPRYLIKTRGQQVTLSCSPISGHRSVSWYQQTPGQGLQFLFEYFSETQRNKGNFPGRFSGRQFSNSRSEMNVSTLELGDSALYLCASSPDRKKYFGPGTRLTVT.

There are many counts of this clonotype. V is TRBV18 and J is TRBJ2-7; the match to TRBD1 covers 7 bases. With V trimmed by 6 bases and J by 0 bases, 8 bases remained unmatched. This CDR3 region has 15 residues. Looked up from germline, CDR1 is KGHSH and CDR2 is LQKENI. Written as DNA, the CDR3 is TGTGCCAGCTCTCAAACCGGGACAGTCTCCTACGAGCAGTACTTC. It encodes CASSQTGTVSYEQYF.

This clonotype was picked up a small number of times. V gene TRBV5-1 combines with J gene TRBJ1-1; D is possibly TRBD1 (6 bases). The CDR3 has 15 amino acids. CDR1 and CDR2 from the germline V gene are SGHRS and YFSETQ. The V end lost 4 bases, the J end lost 0 bases, and 13 bases lay between the germline ends. The CDR3 DNA reads as TGCGCCAGCAGCCCGGACGGACAGATGAACACTGAAGCTTTCTTT. Translated: CASSPDGQMNTEAFF.

Ten or more counts support this clonotype. This rearrangement joins TRBV6-1 to TRBJ2-6; D tentatively fits TRBD1 or TRBD2 (5 bases each). This CDR3 is built from 17 residues. Germline CDR1 reads MNHNS; CDR2 reads SASEGT. The V gene lost 6 bases and the J gene lost 4 bases, with 19 bases spanning the gap. The chain's CDR3 is CASRPGQGELGANVLTF. For the CDR3, the DNA is TGTGCCAGCAGACCGGGGCAGGGAGAGCTCGGGGCCAACGTCCTGACTTTC.

In its sample, this clonotype was seen a few times. This may stem from a read error, because a much larger clone lies one nucleotide away. The gene calls are TRBV20-1 and TRBJ2-3, with TRBD2 matching 13 bases. Losses at the gene ends were 5 bases for V and 2 bases for J; bases not matched to a gene: 7. This CDR3 comprises 16 residues. The germline gives CDR1 DFQATT, CDR2 SNEGSKA (reference sequence). The CDR3 bases are TGCAGTGCTGAGACTAGCGGGAGGAACCACACAGATACGCAGTATTTT. As protein: CSAETSGRNHTDTQYF.

In regard to this clonotype: One base away lies a much larger clone, so this may be a sequencing read error. The rearrangement links TRBV7-3 to TRBJ1-1; D is perhaps TRBD1 (6 bases). The germline V gene encodes CDR1 SGHTA and CDR2 FQGTGA. CDR3 length: 16 amino acids. This chain's CDR3 is CASGLGSTGSNTEAFF. CDR3 nucleotides: TGTGCCAGCGGCTTAGGTAGTACAGGGTCGAACACTGAAGCTTTCTTT.

Comments on this clonotype: With only one base between it and a far larger clone, this is likely a read error. The chain combines TRBV7-2 with TRBJ2-1; TRBD2 matches at 14 bases. Germline loops: CDR1 SGHTA, CDR2 FQGNSA. V shed 5 bases, J shed 11 bases, and the junction held 5 bases outside the gene matches. This CDR3 has 14 residues. CDR3 region: CASSGLAGGIKQFF. The CDR3 nucleotides are TGTGCCAGCAGCGGACTAGCGGGGGGTATTAAGCAGTTCTTC.

This sequence joins TRBV6-1 and TRBJ2-7; D may be TRBD2 (5 bases). Germline assignment: CDR1 MNHNS and CDR2 SASEGT. The V gene lost 6 bases and the J gene lost 2 bases, with 11 bases spanning the gap. CDR3 size: 13 residues. The CDR3 reads CASRSRRTYEQYF. The CDR3 DNA follows: TGTGCCAGCAGGTCCAGGAGGACCTACGAGCAGTACTTC.

This clonotype has ten or more counts. This chain joins TRBV7-3 and TRBJ2-7; TRBD2 agrees at 11 bases. This CDR3 is built from 16 residues. Germline CDR1 SGHTA, CDR2 FQGTGA. Germline trimming cut 5 bases from V and 6 bases from J; bases unmatched to any gene: 12. CDR3 in DNA: TGTGCCAGCAGCGTGAAATCTAGCGGGAGGTGGTGCGAGCAGTACTTC. Translation gives CASSVKSSGRWCEQYF.

The sample holds many counts of this clonotype. The CDR3 here is CASSYSARGSSFFYEQYF. The CDR3 nucleotides read TGTGCCAGCAGTTACTCCGCCCGTGGCAGCTCCTTCTTCTACGAGCAGTACTTC. J is TRBJ2-7 and V is TRBV6-5; D gene ambiguous. Germline CDR1 is MNHEY and CDR2 is SVGAGI. This CDR3 region has 18 residues. Trimming pared 0 bases from V and 3 bases from J, leaving 21 bases between.

This sequence joins TRBV20-1 and TRBJ1-5, with no clear D. The CDR3 contains 12 residues. Germline-derived CDR1 and CDR2 are DFQATT and SNEGSKA (reference sequence). V gave up 5 bases and J gave up 5 bases, with 10 bases separating them. DNA for the CDR3: TGCAGTGCTTCGGACGGGGATCAGCCCCAGCATTTT. It translates to CSASDGDQPQHF.

Worth noting for this clonotype: Since a far larger clone is one base different, this is likely a read error. This chain uses TRBV7-8 with TRBJ2-3; 10 bases line up with TRBD1. The ends lost 6 bases at V and 7 bases at J; junction bases unmatched: 7. The germline CDR1 and CDR2 sequences are SGHVS and FQNEAQ. CDR3 length: 14 amino acids. Here the CDR3 reads CASRLTGGSYTQYF. CDR3 DNA sequence: TGTGCCAGCAGATTGACAGGGGGCAGTTATACGCAGTATTTT.

The chain links TRBV20-1 to TRBJ1-1; the D gene is possibly TRBD1 (6 bases). V gave up 0 bases and J gave up 7 bases, with 18 bases separating them. The CDR3 extends over 15 amino acids. The germline CDR1 and CDR2 sequences are DFQATT and SNEGSKA (reference sequence). In DNA form, the CDR3 reads TGCAGTGCTAGAGATGGGGGGGGCGCGAAGCATGAAGCTTTCTTT. It codes for CSARDGGGAKHEAFF.

Worth noting for this clonotype: This probably arose from a read error, given a far larger clone one base away. CDR3 DNA: TGTGCCAGCAGTTACCAGCTAGCGGGGGGGCTACGAGCCGGGGAGCTGTTTTTT. Translated, it gives CASSYQLAGGLRAGELFF. The rearrangement uses TRBV28 and TRBJ2-2, with 12 nucleotides matching TRBD2. Germline CDR1 and CDR2: MDHEN and SYDVKM. This CDR3 has 18 amino acids. V shed 4 bases, J shed 6 bases, and the junction held 12 bases outside the gene matches.

V usage is TRBV9 and J usage is TRBJ2-7; 9 bases are a match to TRBD1. Germline V gene sequence: CDR1 SGDLS, CDR2 YYNGEE. The junction had 9 bases not matched to a gene; V was cut back by 3 bases and J by 5 bases. This CDR3 has 15 amino acids. The CDR3 DNA reads as TGTGCCAGCAGCGCCGGGTGGGACAGGGATCACGAGCAGTACTTC. Its translation: CASSAGWDRDHEQYF. Using reference TRBV9 and TRBJ2-7 for the parts outside the CDR3, the full variable domain is DSGVTQTPKHLITATGQRVTLRCSPRSGDLSVYWYQQSLDQGLQFLIQYYNGEERAKGNILERFSAQQFPDLHSELNLSSLELGDSALYFCASSAGWDRDHEQYFGPGTRLTVT.

There are many counts of this clonotype. V and J are TRBV10-3 and TRBJ2-5; D perhaps matches TRBD1 (6 bases). Germline V CDR1 and CDR2: ENHRY, SYGVKD. The V end was cut by 10 bases, the J end by 2 bases, with 11 bases between. This CDR3 is built from 12 residues. The CDR3 reads CATRGQQETQYF. The DNA for the CDR3 is TGTGCCACCCGCGGACAGCAAGAGACCCAGTACTTC.

This clonotype was counted many times. The CDR3 region has the DNA TGTGCCAGCAGCACAGGACTAGCGGGAGGGTACCAAGAGACCCAGTACTTC. Protein sequence: CASSTGLAGGYQETQYF. The rearrangement links TRBV11-3 to TRBJ2-5; TRBD2 matches at 15 bases. The CDR3 has 17 residues. V shed 5 bases and J 0 bases; nucleotides not matched to a gene: 4. Per the germline V gene, CDR1 is SGHNT and CDR2 is YENEEA.

This clonotype was recorded at least ten times. The rearrangement joins TRBV20-1 to TRBJ2-3; TRBD2 might be the D (6 bases). The CDR3 covers 14 residues. Looked up from germline, CDR1 is DFQATT and CDR2 is SNEGSKA (reference sequence). V lost 6 bases to trimming and J lost 0 bases, with 13 bases between them. The CDR3 protein is CSATTSTSTDTQYF. CDR3 nucleotide sequence: TGCAGTGCCACGACTAGTACTAGCACAGATACGCAGTATTTT.

This rearrangement joins TRBV28 to TRBJ2-3; D possibly corresponds to TRBD2 (7 bases). Trimming stripped 8 bases from V and 5 bases from J, with 11 bases between. Germline V CDR1 and CDR2: MDHEN, SYDVKM. The CDR3 covers 12 residues. The DNA of the CDR3 is TGTGCCAGCGGGGGGGCCGAAGATACGCAGTATTTT. Protein: CASGGAEDTQYF.

This clonotype has ten or more counts. The chain joins TRBV5-1 to TRBJ1-2; the D is unclear. Trimming took 0 bases from V and 3 from J, leaving 9 bases between them. CDR3 length: 14 residues. Looked up from germline, CDR1 is SGHRS and CDR2 is YFSETQ. This chain's CDR3 is CASSLAGQHYGYTF. In nucleotides, the CDR3 is TGCGCCAGCAGCTTGGCTGGTCAGCACTATGGCTACACCTTC.